The entry that follows covers one TCR beta chain sequence. The antigen is unknown. The method was immunoSEQ multiplex PCR; TCRdb's version includes in-frame clones alone and lacks a portion of them. The data contain about 110,000 clones, under 95% of them singletons. The entry originates in a study of T cell responses to AZD1222 COVID-19 vaccine. Overall study findings and caveats: Every sample of the repertoires postdated the peak T cell response.

The CDR3 is 14 amino acids. Germline V gene sequence: CDR1 PRHDT, CDR2 FYEKMQ (reference sequence). Losses at the gene ends were 4 bases for V and 1 base for J; bases not matched to a gene: 3. The source is an adult in good health. The sequences come from peripheral blood, collected on day 0 of AZD1222 vaccination. This chain connects TRBV13 to TRBJ1-1; 7 bases match TRBD1. The CDR3, as DNA: TGTGCCAGCAGCTATCGGACAGGGAACACTGAAGCTTTCTTT. Translating gives CASSYRTGNTEAFF.